A selection of T cell receptor beta chains follows, all from one sample in a study of shared clonotypes between healthy human individuals. Profiling relied on immunoSEQ multiplex PCR, and the TCRdb table lists in-frame clones only, not all of them. This table holds more than 400,000 clones, 95% to 97% found once. Sequenced: naive CD4+ T cells sorted from blood. These receptors were collected from a woman aged 25 to 39 in good health. The CDR3 runs from the conserved cysteine through the conserved F or W. The D gene is left open where the match is weak. Clone size is shown for a subset of rows, as once, few, many or a class of expanded clone.

j_call v_call clone_size cdr3_length d_call cdr3_nt cdr3_aa
TRBJ1-2 TRBV28 - 13 - TGTGCCAGCTTGGGCGGCGCTAACTATGGCTACACCTTC CASLGGANYGYTF
TRBJ2-2 TRBV29-1 - 15 TRBD2 TGCAGCGGCCAAAATAGCGGGAGAGGTTCCGGGGAGCTGTTTTTT CSGQNSGRGSGELFF
TRBJ2-7 TRBV27 - 17 TRBD2 TGTGCCAGCACGGGAGGTAGCCAAGTCTTATTATTCTACGAGCAGTACTTC CASTGGSQVLLFYEQYF
TRBJ2-7 TRBV7-8 - 13 - TGTGCCAGCAGCTTAGAAGTAGGTGTCGAGCAGTACTTC CASSLEVGVEQYF
TRBJ2-3 TRBV5-4 - 19 - TGTGCCAGCACCACGAAAAGGGCTAGCGAGGATTCTAGCACAGATACGCAGTATTTT CASTTKRASEDSSTDTQYF
TRBJ2-2 TRBV15 - 15 - TGTGCCACCAGCAGAGGGGGGGCGCAGGCCGGGGAGCTGTTTTTT CATSRGGAQAGELFF
TRBJ2-5 TRBV29-1 - 17 TRBD2 TGCAGCGTCTTGCCGGGACTAGCGGGAGGCCGTCCCGAGACCCAGTACTTC CSVLPGLAGGRPETQYF
TRBJ2-1 TRBV5-1 - 13 - TGCGCCAGCAGCCCGGCGGTGAGAAATGAGCAGTTCTTC CASSPAVRNEQFF
TRBJ2-1 TRBV6-1 - 17 TRBD1 TGTGCCAGCAGTGTTTTTCCGCCGGGACAGGGGGGCGGTGAGCAGTTCTTC CASSVFPPGQGGGEQFF
TRBJ2-7 TRBV7-9 few 11 TRBD2 TGTGCCAGCAGCCCACTAGCGGGAGAAACTTTC CASSPLAGETF
TRBJ2-2 TRBV7-3 - 16 TRBD2 TGTGCCAGCAGCCCCGGGACTACCGCGAACACCGGGGAGCTGTTTTTT CASSPGTTANTGELFF
TRBJ2-7 TRBV6-5 - 14 TRBD1 TGTGCCAGCAGTTACTCGACAGGGCGAGGCGAGCAGTACTTC CASSYSTGRGEQYF
TRBJ1-1 TRBV10-3 few 13 - TGTGCCTCGGCTTTCACAGAGGACACTGAAGCTTTCTTT CASAFTEDTEAFF
TRBJ1-5 TRBV2 - 14 - TGTGCCAGCAGTGATAGGGCAAACAATCAGCCCCAGCATTTT CASSDRANNQPQHF
TRBJ1-1 TRBV29-1 once 13 - TGCAGCGTTTCAGGGAACATGAACACTGAAGCTTTCTTT CSVSGNMNTEAFF
TRBJ2-1 TRBV2 - 17 TRBD2 TGTGCCAGCAGTGAAGCGCTCTGGGCGGGACTAAACAATGAGCAGTTCTTC CASSEALWAGLNNEQFF
TRBJ2-1 TRBV27 - 14 TRBD2 TGTGCCAGCCTGGGACTAGCGGGAGACAATGAGCAGTTCTTC CASLGLAGDNEQFF
TRBJ2-1 TRBV2 - 13 - TGTGCCAGCAGTGATCGGGAATACAATGAGCAGTTCTTC CASSDREYNEQFF
TRBJ1-3 TRBV28 - 17 - TGTGCCAGCAGTTTCGCCTGGGGGCGCGACCGCGGAAACACCATATATTTT CASSFAWGRDRGNTIYF
TRBJ2-1 TRBV5-4 - 13 - TGTGCCAGCAGCCTTCCCTCCCTAGCGGAGCAGTTCTTC CASSLPSLAEQFF
TRBJ1-1 TRBV5-6 - 15 TRBD1 TGTGCCAGCAGCAATTCGGACAGGGGGCTCACTGAAGCTTTCTTT CASSNSDRGLTEAFF
TRBJ2-5 TRBV28 - 14 TRBD2 TGTGCCAGCATCCCGGGACTAGCGGGAGAGACCCAGTACTTC CASIPGLAGETQYF
TRBJ2-5 TRBV7-3 - 16 TRBD1 TGTGCCAGCAGCCAAATAGGACAGGGGGGACAAGAGACCCAGTACTTC CASSQIGQGGQETQYF
TRBJ1-4 TRBV28 - 23 - TGTGCCAGCAGTTTATTATTGGGGCCATTGACGAGTGTGGTCCCCGGTGGGGATGAAAAACTGTTTTTT CASSLLLGPLTSVVPGGDEKLFF
TRBJ1-5 TRBV6-5 - 15 - TGTGCCAGCAGTTACTCGAAGGGGGGCAATCAGCCCCAGCATTTT CASSYSKGGNQPQHF
TRBJ2-2 TRBV5-4 - 15 - TGTGCCAGCAGCCGCAAGGGGGAGTCCACCGGGGAGCTGTTTTTT CASSRKGESTGELFF
TRBJ2-7 TRBV7-9 - 11 - TGTGCCAGCAGCCCCTCCTACGAGCAGTACTTC CASSPSYEQYF
TRBJ2-1 TRBV5-4 - 16 TRBD1 TGTGCCAGCAGAACACGGACAGGGCAATCCTACAATGAGCAGTTCTTC CASRTRTGQSYNEQFF
TRBJ1-1 TRBV5-1 - 18 TRBD1 TGCGCCAGCAGCTTGAATTCCCGGCGATCAGGGGGGGACACTGAAGCTTTCTTT CASSLNSRRSGGDTEAFF